This T cell receptor beta chain emerged from a study of CD8+ T cells in alopecia areata. Study in general: Affected scalp percentage gauged treated patients' severity.

The treatment denotes: oral pan-JAK inhibitor, 5-10 mg twice daily. It was from alopecia areata patients that lesional scalp punch biopsies and peripheral blood were collected. Reverse transcription of extracted RNA yielded cDNA, which provided the sequencing template. Assay used: immunoSEQ multiplex PCR; TCRdb lists only in-frame clones, some missing. In the table there are 100,000 or so clones, around 60% of which are singletons. The CDR3 extends over 13 amino acids. Germline V gene lookup returns CDR1 SEHNR and CDR2 FQNEAQ (reference sequence). Trimming shortened V by 5 bases and J by 6 bases, and 11 bases separated the two germline ends.

Sequenced here: CD8+ T cells sorted from blood, sampled at approximately week 56, from a patient treated with tofacitinib. The sequence came from a human donor with alopecia areata. The chain has TRBV7-9 and TRBJ2-1; D not certain. CDR3 in amino acids: CASSRFNGNEQFF. CDR3 coding DNA: TGTGCCAGCAGCCGCTTTAATGGCAATGAGCAGTTCTTC. Combining the CDR3 with reference TRBV7-9 and TRBJ2-1 gives the whole variable domain DTGVSQNPRHKITKRGQNVTFRCDPISEHNRLYWYRQTLGQGPEFLTYFQNEAQLEKSRLLSDRFSAERPKGSFSTLEIQRTEQGDSAMYLCASSRFNGNEQFFGPGTRLTVL.